This entry describes one T cell receptor beta chain. It lacks a known antigen. Base qualities are not at hand, and no much larger clone is one base apart. These data are taken from a study of blood T cell repertoires in COVID-19 (TCRdb year 2020). In the study overall: Collaborator samples came from the United States, Italy and Spain and covered acute and convalescent phases of COVID-19. Nearly every sample came with metadata listing a de-identified subject ID, COVID-19 status, age in years and sex. The repertoires were released in a freely available public database intended as a resource for research on the immune response to SARS-CoV-2. Deeply sampled blood TCRbeta repertoires from subjects exposed to, actively infected with, or recovered from COVID-19 were included in the dataset. Where HLA class I and class II types were available, the types were taken from metadata supplied by the sample provider, not from assay-based typing. The material from the prospective study consisted of cDNA or gDNA derived from T cells, B-cell-depleted T cells, or PBMCs. Samples came from the ongoing ImmuneRACE study (first 160 participants) plus 1,254 subjects from 6 global collaborators. Study-wide conclusions, independent of this receptor: How much clinical and demographic metadata was included differed by source and by participant, and the metadata was provided uncurated.

The collaborating institutions used their own protocols to collect whole blood in K2EDTA tubes. For TCRbeta analysis, collaborators shipped samples in one of three forms: frozen whole blood, isolated PBMCs, or DNA extracted from either of those sample types. TCRbeta CDR3 regions were amplified from genomic DNA using the immunoSEQ Assay, a bias-controlled multiplex PCR. As for the authors' bioinformatics: Within the assay, amplification of reference gene primers was used to estimate how many nucleated cells each sample contained. To quantify the absolute abundance of each unique TCRbeta CDR3 rearrangement, sequence reads were collapsed and filtered. Productive Simpson clonality was computed per sample as the square root of Simpson's diversity index over productive rearrangements. As stored in TCRdb, this immuneACCESS dataset retains in-frame rearrangements with V and J assigned. A fraction of the clones does not appear; measured against another copy, unresolved V genes explain less than half of the discrepancy, and the remainder lacks a known reason. The DNA was the basis for D and trimming; V, J and clone size are from that table. The sample yields under 250,000 clones; 70% to 90% were counted once. Jointly, the top ten make up approximately 1.3% of the sample.

The cysteine opens and the phenylalanine closes a CDR3 of 16 amino acids. The only DNA kept is the CDR3, 48 bases in frame from the first base. Clipping removes 0 bases from V and 8 bases from J, with 9 as the unmatched junction base count. CDR1 MNHNS and CDR2 SASEGT were looked up in the germline V gene. The clonotype originates from a man aged 80 or over with acute or convalescent COVID-19. The sequence is built from TRBV6-1 and TRBJ2-1; a stretch of 8 junction bases matches TRBD2. Sequencing input: peripheral blood. The CDR3 region reads CASSEATAGDNDEQFF. The nucleotide sequence reads TGTGCCAGCAGTGAAGCGACAGCGGGAGATAACGATGAGCAGTTCTTC.